The rows below give T cell receptor beta chains drawn from one sample of a study of blood T cell repertoires in COVID-19. Sequenced by immunoSEQ multiplex PCR; TCRdb stores in-frame clones only, minus some. This table has about 200,000 clones, approximately 87% appearing once. The specimen was peripheral blood. Source of these receptors: an older woman with acute or convalescent COVID-19. The CDR3 runs from the conserved cysteine through the conserved F or W. A D gene is named only where the DNA matches it firmly. The size entry is marked missing in some rows and otherwise reads once, few, many or a size class.

V: TRBV24-1; D: .; size: .; J: TRBJ1-2; DNA: TGTGCCACCTCTGTTAACTATGGCTACACCTTC; CDR3: CATSVNYGYTF
V: TRBV28; D: TRBD1; size: few; J: TRBJ1-4; DNA: TGTGCCAGCAGGGAAAGGGGGCCGGTGTACGAAAAACTGTTTTTT; CDR3: CASRERGPVYEKLFF
V: TRBV5-4; D: TRBD2; size: .; J: TRBJ2-3; DNA: TGTGCCAGCAGCTCGGGGGGGGAAAGCACAGATACGCAGTATTTT; CDR3: CASSSGGESTDTQYF
V: TRBV4-1; D: .; size: .; J: TRBJ2-6; DNA: TGCGCCAGCAGCCAAGTTTCCGGACGGAGGTCTTTAAGGGCCAACGTCCTGACTTTC; CDR3: CASSQVSGRRSLRANVLTF
V: TRBV6-2/TRBV6-3; D: TRBD1; size: .; J: TRBJ2-1; DNA: TGTGCCAGCAGTACTTTCCCGGGACAGGGCCGAAGCTCCTACAATGAGCAGTTCTTC; CDR3: CASSTFPGQGRSSYNEQFF
V: TRBV18; D: TRBD1; size: .; J: TRBJ1-1; DNA: TGTGCCAGCTCACCACCGGGACAGGGTCGGGTTCCTGGAGCCGAAGCTTTCTTT; CDR3: CASSPPGQGRVPGAEAFF
V: TRBV29-1; D: .; size: .; J: TRBJ2-7; DNA: TGCAGCGTTGTGGGGCTAGTAAGCCACGAGCAGTACTTC; CDR3: CSVVGLVSHEQYF
V: TRBV4-1; D: .; size: .; J: TRBJ1-4; DNA: TGCGCCAGCAGCCAAGGGGGAGGGATCGCAACTAATGAAAAACTGTTTTTT; CDR3: CASSQGGGIATNEKLFF
V: TRBV6-1; D: .; size: .; J: TRBJ2-7; DNA: TGTGCCAGCAGTGAGTTCTTCGGCAGGACCTACGAGCAGTACTTC; CDR3: CASSEFFGRTYEQYF
V: TRBV4-2; D: TRBD1; size: .; J: TRBJ1-2; DNA: TGTGCCAGCAGCCAGGCCACGACAGGGGGGTTCGATGGCTACACCTTC; CDR3: CASSQATTGGFDGYTF
V: TRBV7-9; D: TRBD2; size: few; J: TRBJ2-2; DNA: TGTGCCAGCAGTAAAGGACTAGCGGGAGTGTCCGTCGGGGAGCTGTTTTTT; CDR3: CASSKGLAGVSVGELFF
V: TRBV15; D: .; size: .; J: TRBJ2-5; DNA: TGTGCCACCAGCAGAGGAGGGAGCCAAGAGACCCAGTACTTC; CDR3: CATSRGGSQETQYF
V: TRBV4-1; D: .; size: once; J: TRBJ1-5; DNA: TGCGCCAGCAGCCAAGTGTCAGATTATCAGCCCCAGCATTTT; CDR3: CASSQVSDYQPQHF
V: TRBV3-1/TRBV3-2; D: TRBD1; size: .; J: TRBJ1-3; DNA: TGTGCCAGCAGCCCGGACAGGGGGCGGCGGTCTGGAAACACCATATATTTT; CDR3: CASSPDRGRRSGNTIYF
V: TRBV6-5; D: TRBD1; size: .; J: TRBJ1-5; DNA: TGTGCCAGCAACAGGGGACATCAGCCCCAGCATTTT; CDR3: CASNRGHQPQHF
V: TRBV11-3; D: .; size: .; J: TRBJ2-3; DNA: TGTGCCAGCAGCTTAGATCCCATCCAGGGTACGCAGTATTTT; CDR3: CASSLDPIQGTQYF
V: TRBV25-1; D: TRBD1; size: few; J: TRBJ1-5; DNA: TGTGCCAGCAGCCAGGGGGCGAAGCACATATTATGGAATCAGCCCCAGCATTTT; CDR3: CASSQGAKHILWNQPQHF
V: TRBV7-9; D: .; size: many; J: TRBJ1-5; DNA: TGTGCCAGCAGCTTGGGGGGGCCCGGGTGGCAGCCCCAGCATTTT; CDR3: CASSLGGPGWQPQHF
V: TRBV7-2; D: TRBD2; size: .; J: TRBJ2-5; DNA: TGTGCCAGCAGCTTAGTGGCGGGGGAAGAGACCCAGTACTTC; CDR3: CASSLVAGEETQYF
V: TRBV3-1/TRBV3-2; D: TRBD1; size: .; J: TRBJ1-1; DNA: TGTGCCAGCAGCCAAGAAGGGCCAGGGGGCGGAGTGGTAGCTTTCTTT; CDR3: CASSQEGPGGGVVAFF
V: TRBV28; D: .; size: .; J: TRBJ2-5; DNA: TGTGCCAGCAAACTGGTGGGGAGAGGCGAGACCCAGTACTTC; CDR3: CASKLVGRGETQYF
V: TRBV5-1; D: TRBD1; size: .; J: TRBJ2-2; DNA: TGCGCCAGCAGCCGCGACAGGGGAAACACCGGGGAGCTGTTTTTT; CDR3: CASSRDRGNTGELFF
V: TRBV29-1; D: .; size: .; J: TRBJ2-4; DNA: TGCAGCGTTCGAGGCAAACTAGCCAAAAACATTCAGTACTTC; CDR3: CSVRGKLAKNIQYF
V: TRBV6-2/TRBV6-3; D: .; size: .; J: TRBJ1-5; DNA: TGTGCCAGCAGCACGGGGGGTGCTCAGCCCCAGCATTTT; CDR3: CASSTGGAQPQHF
V: TRBV11-2; D: TRBD1; size: once; J: TRBJ2-6; DNA: TGTGCCAGCAGCACCTGGACAGGAATAAGCTCTGGGGCCAACGTCCTGACTTTC; CDR3: CASSTWTGISSGANVLTF
V: TRBV2; D: TRBD1; size: .; J: TRBJ1-1; DNA: TGTGCCAGCAGTGATTACTCAGGGGGAAGCACTGAAGCTTTCTTT; CDR3: CASSDYSGGSTEAFF
V: TRBV11-1; D: .; size: .; J: TRBJ2-7; DNA: TGTGCCAGCAGCTCCGGGCAGGGGATCTCCTACGAGCAGTACTTC; CDR3: CASSSGQGISYEQYF
V: TRBV2; D: .; size: .; J: TRBJ1-2; DNA: TGTGCCAGCAGTGAATTAGAGACAGCCTATGGCTACACCTTC; CDR3: CASSELETAYGYTF
V: TRBV12-5; D: TRBD1; size: .; J: TRBJ1-4; DNA: TGTGCTAGTGGTTCACAGGGGGGCCTAGTGGAAAAACTGTTTTTT; CDR3: CASGSQGGLVEKLFF
V: TRBV12-5; D: .; size: .; J: TRBJ2-1; DNA: TGTGCTAGTGGCCCGGGGGGCGCGTTTGGAGATGAGCAGTTCTTC; CDR3: CASGPGGAFGDEQFF
V: TRBV5-6; D: .; size: .; J: TRBJ2-5; DNA: TGTGCCAGCAGCTTGGCCGCGGGGGAGACCCAGTACTTC; CDR3: CASSLAAGETQYF
V: TRBV9; D: .; size: .; J: TRBJ2-5; DNA: TGTGCCAGCAGCTTAACTAGAACCCAAGAGACCCAGTACTTC; CDR3: CASSLTRTQETQYF
V: TRBV28; D: .; size: .; J: TRBJ2-1; DNA: TGTGCCAGCAGTTCCCGACAGAGCTACCACAATGAGCAGTTCTTC; CDR3: CASSSRQSYHNEQFF
V: TRBV5-6; D: .; size: .; J: TRBJ1-5; DNA: TGTGCCAGCAGCACGCGACAGTTTATTAGCAATCAGCCCCAGCATTTT; CDR3: CASSTRQFISNQPQHF
V: TRBV4-1; D: .; size: .; J: TRBJ1-4; DNA: TGCGCCAGCAGCCAAGGAGACCGGAGGAGGGAAAAACTGTTTTTT; CDR3: CASSQGDRRREKLFF
V: TRBV9; D: TRBD1; size: .; J: TRBJ1-4; DNA: TGTGCCAGCAGCGAGACCGAGGGGGCTGGTGAAAAACTGTTTTTT; CDR3: CASSETEGAGEKLFF
V: TRBV5-5; D: TRBD1; size: .; J: TRBJ1-5; DNA: TGTGCCAGCAGCTTGGTGCCTACAGGGGCCAATCAGCCCCAGCATTTT; CDR3: CASSLVPTGANQPQHF
V: TRBV9; D: TRBD1; size: .; J: TRBJ2-1; DNA: TGTGCCAGCAGCGTAGGAATCTGGACAGGGGTTGCTCATGGGCCGCAGTTCTTC; CDR3: CASSVGIWTGVAHGPQFF
V: TRBV5-1; D: .; size: .; J: TRBJ1-3; DNA: TGCGCCAGCGGGACACCAGGGTCTGGAAACACCATATATTTT; CDR3: CASGTPGSGNTIYF
V: TRBV3-1/TRBV3-2; D: .; size: .; J: TRBJ2-4; DNA: TGTGCCAGCAGCCAAGTCCCCGGGGGATCCGACAAAAACATTCAGTACTTC; CDR3: CASSQVPGGSDKNIQYF
V: TRBV28; D: .; size: .; J: TRBJ2-7; DNA: TGTGCCAGCAGTTGGAGCGGCTCCTACGAGCAGTACTTC; CDR3: CASSWSGSYEQYF
V: TRBV3-1/TRBV3-2; D: .; size: .; J: TRBJ2-7; DNA: TGTGCCAGCAGCCAAGGGGTCGGGGATGATGGCTACGAGCAGTACTTC; CDR3: CASSQGVGDDGYEQYF
V: TRBV11-3; D: .; size: .; J: TRBJ2-1; DNA: TGTGCCAGCAGCTCTGAATTCGCCAGGGCGGGATCGGTTGAGCAGTTCTTC; CDR3: CASSSEFARAGSVEQFF
V: TRBV5-1; D: .; size: .; J: TRBJ2-7; DNA: TGCGCCAGCAGCTCTCAAGCGGCGGGGACAGATACCTACGAGCAGTACTTC; CDR3: CASSSQAAGTDTYEQYF
V: TRBV3-1/TRBV3-2; D: TRBD1; size: .; J: TRBJ1-1; DNA: TGTGCCAGCAGCCAAGCGGGACAGGGGAGGTACACTGAAGCTTTCTTT; CDR3: CASSQAGQGRYTEAFF
V: TRBV7-8; D: .; size: .; J: TRBJ1-4; DNA: TGTGCCAGCAGCCACCGACGGGGAACTAATGAAAAACTGTTTTTT; CDR3: CASSHRRGTNEKLFF
V: TRBV14; D: TRBD1; size: few; J: TRBJ1-2; DNA: TGTGCCAGCAGCCAGGGGACCGGGACAGGGGGCCTTGGCTACACCTTC; CDR3: CASSQGTGTGGLGYTF
V: TRBV7-9; D: TRBD2; size: .; J: TRBJ2-5; DNA: TGTGCCAGCAGCACCCGGACTAGCGGCCAAGAGACCCAGTACTTC; CDR3: CASSTRTSGQETQYF
V: TRBV29-1; D: .; size: many; J: TRBJ2-7; DNA: TGCAGCGTTGAGAGGGAGAGCTCCTACGAGCAGTACTTC; CDR3: CSVERESSYEQYF
V: TRBV6-2/TRBV6-3; D: TRBD2; size: .; J: TRBJ2-7; DNA: TGTGCCAGCAGTTCCTGGACTAGCGGGACCTACGAGCAGTACTTC; CDR3: CASSSWTSGTYEQYF
V: TRBV5-1; D: TRBD1; size: .; J: TRBJ1-2; DNA: TGCGCCAGCAGCGGGGGACAGGGGGTGTATGGCTACACCTTC; CDR3: CASSGGQGVYGYTF
V: TRBV10-1; D: TRBD1; size: .; J: TRBJ1-1; DNA: TGCGCCAGCAGACAGGGGGGCTCGAACACTGAAGCTTTCTTT; CDR3: CASRQGGSNTEAFF
V: TRBV18; D: TRBD1; size: .; J: TRBJ1-1; DNA: TGTGCCAGCTCATCCTATACTTCGACAGGGCGGAACACTGAAGCTTTCTTT; CDR3: CASSSYTSTGRNTEAFF